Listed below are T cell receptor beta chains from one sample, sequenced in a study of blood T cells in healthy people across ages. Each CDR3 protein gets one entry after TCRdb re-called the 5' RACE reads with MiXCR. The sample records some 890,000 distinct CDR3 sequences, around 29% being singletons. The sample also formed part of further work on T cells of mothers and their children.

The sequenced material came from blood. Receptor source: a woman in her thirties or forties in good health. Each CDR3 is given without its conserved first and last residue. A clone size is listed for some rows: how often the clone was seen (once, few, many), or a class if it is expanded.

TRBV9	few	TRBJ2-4	ASSVEVAGNEQY
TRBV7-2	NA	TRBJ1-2	ASSLRGAGDIGYT
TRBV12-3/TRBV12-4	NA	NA	ASSFFSGAGIDEQY
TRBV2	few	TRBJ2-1	AGSVDRSSYNEQF
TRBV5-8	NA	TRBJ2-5	ASMQGGGHGETQY
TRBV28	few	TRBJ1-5	ASRSRQGLGQPQH
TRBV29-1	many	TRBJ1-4	SVGSGREKLF
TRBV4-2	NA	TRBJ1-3	ASSQDIDRNLSGNTIY
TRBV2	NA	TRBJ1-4	ASSVATVGEKLF
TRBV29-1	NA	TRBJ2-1	SVADRGRGNTYNEQF